Presented here are 31 T cell receptor beta chains from one specimen sequenced in a study of cytomegalovirus exposure and HLA in healthy donors. This PCR relied on a set of 60 Vbeta primers and 13 Jbeta primers. The assay was immunoSEQ multiplex PCR, and TCRdb's table has in-frame clones only and misses some. The table lists approximately 100,000 clones, over 9.5% of them singletons. The sequencing sample was made of PBMCs. These receptors all come from a man aged 40-49 years in good health and CMV-seropositive.

V gene TRBV5-1 combines with J gene TRBJ2-5, with TRBD2 as a possible D gene (6 bases). The germline V gene encodes CDR1 SGHRS and CDR2 YFSETQ. Trimming cost V 4 bases and J 2 bases, with 12 bases left between them. The length of the CDR3 is 14 residues. CDR3 coding DNA: TGCGCCAGCAGCGCGGGGACGGCTCAAGAGACCCAGTACTTC. Its translation is CASSAGTAQETQYF.

The rearrangement uses TRBV7-6 and TRBJ2-1; no clear D gene. Germline V gene data show CDR1 as SGHVS and CDR2 as FNYEAQ. CDR3 size: 13 residues. V dropped 1 base and J dropped 2 bases, with 3 bases sitting between them. The CDR3 nucleotides are TGTGCCAGCAGCTTAGGAGCCTACAATGAGCAGTTCTTC. This gives the protein CASSLGAYNEQFF.

The chain recombines TRBV7-8 with TRBJ2-5; TRBD2 matches at 10 bases. Germline assignment: CDR1 SGHVS and CDR2 FQNEAQ. This CDR3 has 15 residues. V was pared by 1 base and J by 9 bases, with 8 bases of the junction left unmatched. The CDR3 DNA reads TGTGCCAGCAGCTTAGGGACTAGCGGTGACGGGGCCCAGTACTTC. This translates into CASSLGTSGDGAQYF.

This clone came up a few times. The chain uses TRBV29-1 and TRBJ2-7; D gene unclear. This CDR3 contains 10 residues. Germline V lookup: CDR1 SQVTM, CDR2 ANQGSEA. V lost 4 bases to trimming and J lost 3 bases, with 4 bases between them. Here the CDR3 DNA reads TGCAGCGTTGGCAGCTACGAGCAGTACTTC. This codes for CSVGSYEQYF.

This clone has just a few counts. The chain is built from TRBV5-1 and TRBJ2-6; 8 nucleotides match TRBD2. The CDR3 is 15 residues long. In germline, CDR1 is SGHRS, CDR2 YFSETQ. V lost 4 bases and J lost 0; bases outside the gene matches: 0. CDR3 DNA sequence: TGCGCCAGCAGCCGGGGGGGCTCTGGGGCCAACGTCCTGACTTTC. Its protein is CASSRGGSGANVLTF.

This clone has more than one count but fewer than ten. This sequence joins TRBV7-6 and TRBJ2-1; the D gene is possibly TRBD1 (6 bases). Germline CDR1 and CDR2: SGHVS and FNYEAQ. CDR3 length: 17 residues. The V gene lost 5 bases and the J gene lost 0 bases, with 17 bases spanning the gap. The CDR3: CASSPDLGASSYNEQFF. In nucleotides, the CDR3 is TGTGCCAGCAGCCCGGACCTGGGGGCAAGCTCCTACAATGAGCAGTTCTTC.

The chain carries TRBV13 and TRBJ2-5; perhaps TRBD1 as D (6 bases). TRBJ2-7 matches the DNA end more closely, so the J call is doubtful. CDR1 is PRHDT, CDR2 FYEKMQ, per germline (reference sequence). CDR3 length equals 13 residues. In DNA, the CDR3 is TGTGCCAGCAAGGTCCAGGGGACCTACGAGCAGTACTTC. This gives the protein CASKVQGTYEQYF.

This clone was counted between two and nine times. The chain carries TRBV9 and TRBJ2-7; 9 bases line up with TRBD2. The V gene end was trimmed by 0 bases and the J gene end by 5 bases; junction bases not matched to a gene: 6. Germline V gene data show CDR1 as SGDLS and CDR2 as YYNGEE. The CDR3 sequence is 15 residues long. The CDR3 sequence is CASSVDSGSGDEQYF. In DNA form, the CDR3 reads TGTGCCAGCAGCGTAGATAGCGGGAGTGGGGACGAGCAGTACTTC. Looking up the rest from reference TRBV9 and TRBJ2-7 gives the full variable domain: DSGVTQTPKHLITATGQRVTLRCSPRSGDLSVYWYQQSLDQGLQFLIQYYNGEERAKGNILERFSAQQFPDLHSELNLSSLELGDSALYFCASSVDSGSGDEQYFGPGTRLTVT.

The chain employs TRBV6-6 and TRBJ1-3, with D unresolved. Germline V gives CDR1 MNHNY, CDR2 SVGAGI (reference sequence). Trimming shortened V by 6 bases and J by 2 bases, and 5 bases separated the two germline ends. This CDR3 contains 12 residues. CDR3 DNA sequence: TGTGCCAGCAGGGAGGCTGGAAACACCATATATTTT. Amino acids: CASREAGNTIYF.

This clone was seen only once. The chain uses TRBV7-3 and TRBJ2-1; the D gene is possibly TRBD2 (5 bases). The germline CDR1 and CDR2 sequences are SGHTA and FQGTGA. Trimming took 4 bases from V and 8 from J, leaving 21 bases between them. The CDR3 extends over 16 amino acids. CDR3 sequence (DNA): TGTGCCAGCAGCTACGACCGACTAAATCGAAGGGATGAGCAGTTCTTC. Translating it yields CASSYDRLNRRDEQFF.

This clone has only a few counts. The chain is built from TRBV7-9 and TRBJ1-3; D perhaps matches TRBD1 (6 bases). The ends were cut back, 0 bases at V and 0 bases at J, with 9 bases in the middle. The CDR3 spans 16 residues. Germline assignment: CDR1 SEHNR and CDR2 FQNEAQ (reference sequence). The CDR3 DNA reads as TGTGCCAGCAGCTTAGCCACAGGGTTCTCTGGAAACACCATATATTTT. Protein product: CASSLATGFSGNTIYF.

This clone has only a few counts. This chain uses TRBV11-2 with TRBJ2-1, with a weak D call TRBD1 (6 bases). Germline CDR1 is SGHAT and CDR2 is FQNNGV. V was trimmed by 0 bases and J by 2 bases, leaving 8 bases between them. The CDR3 spans 15 residues. CDR3 bases: TGTGCCAGCAGCTTAGACTGGGGGCCCTACAATGAGCAGTTCTTC. As protein: CASSLDWGPYNEQFF.

Only a few counts were recorded for this clone. This rearrangement joins TRBV7-9 to TRBJ2-7, with 10 bases matching TRBD2. The trim removed 1 base at V and 2 bases at J, leaving 2 bases unmatched. The CDR3 loop spans 15 amino acids. The germline CDR1 and CDR2 sequences are SEHNR and FQNEAQ (reference sequence). The CDR3: CASSLVLAGTYEQYF. CDR3 nucleotides: TGTGCCAGCAGCTTAGTACTAGCGGGAACCTACGAGCAGTACTTC.

This clone was counted a few times. This rearrangement joins TRBV6-1 to TRBJ2-6; D is undetermined. This CDR3 is 12 amino acids long. The germline V and J ends were trimmed by 1 base and 8 bases, with 3 bases remaining between them. Germline CDR1 reads MNHNS; CDR2 reads SASEGT. CDR3 in amino acids: CASSEVTNVLTF. For the CDR3, the DNA is TGTGCCAGCAGTGAAGTAACCAACGTCCTGACTTTC.

This clone was observed a few times. The V call is TRBV9, the J call TRBJ2-5; 10 positions match TRBD1. The CDR3 sequence is 16 residues long. Germline assignment: CDR1 SGDLS and CDR2 YYNGEE. Germline trimming cut 0 bases from V and 5 bases from J; bases unmatched to any gene: 7. The CDR3 region has the DNA TGTGCCAGCAGCGTAGGCTGGGACAGGGGAGGGGAGACCCAGTACTTC. It is translated as CASSVGWDRGGETQYF.

This clone was seen more than once but under ten times. The chain is built from TRBV11-2 and TRBJ2-1, with D perhaps matching TRBD1 (6 bases). Looked up from germline, CDR1 is SGHAT and CDR2 is FQNNGV. CDR3 length: 18 residues. V was shortened by 0 bases and J by 3 bases, with 18 bases between the two germline ends. CDR3 DNA sequence: TGTGCCAGCAGCTTAGAGTATCGGCAGGGGCTATTCTACAATGAGCAGTTCTTC. This gives the protein CASSLEYRQGLFYNEQFF.

This clone has more than one count but fewer than ten. The gene calls are TRBV16 and TRBJ1-4; D not certain. The V end was cut by 4 bases, the J end by 0 bases, with 21 bases between. The CDR3 consists of 19 residues. The germline V gene encodes CDR1 KGHSY and CDR2 FQNENV. CDR3 protein: CASSRASFQTFTTNEKLFF. The CDR3 nucleotides read TGTGCCAGCAGCCGCGCCTCCTTTCAAACCTTCACAACTAATGAAAAACTGTTTTTT.

V gene TRBV9 combines with J gene TRBJ1-4; 7 nucleotides line up with TRBD1. With V trimmed by 0 bases and J by 4 bases, 3 bases remained unmatched. CDR1 is SGDLS, CDR2 YYNGEE, per germline. This CDR3 is built from 15 residues. The DNA of the CDR3 is TGTGCCAGCAGCGTAGAGGGACAGCATAATGAAAAACTGTTTTTT. Its protein product is CASSVEGQHNEKLFF.

The chain uses TRBV7-9 and TRBJ1-5, with D maybe TRBD1 (5 bases). V lost 4 bases and J lost 5, with 9 bases in between. Germline CDR1 SEHNR, CDR2 FQNEAQ (reference sequence). This CDR3 comprises 13 residues. The CDR3: CASSSQDYQPQHF. The CDR3 DNA sequence: TGTGCCAGCAGCTCACAGGATTATCAGCCCCAGCATTTT.

This chain uses TRBV29-1 with TRBJ2-3; weak D call: TRBD1 (5 bases). V was pared by 4 bases and J by 0 bases, with 8 bases between. The CDR3 is 13 residues long. Germline V gene lookup returns CDR1 SQVTM and CDR2 ANQGSEA. The CDR3 sequence: CSVVGASTDTQYF. In DNA, the CDR3 is TGCAGCGTTGTTGGGGCTAGCACAGATACGCAGTATTTT.

V is TRBV5-8 and J is TRBJ1-3; D is ambiguous. CDR1 is SGHTS and CDR2 is YDEGEE in the germline V gene. V was shortened by 4 bases and J by 4 bases, with 18 bases between the two germline ends. The CDR3 extends over 16 amino acids. The CDR3 loop is CASSPPYGLLGNTIYF. CDR3 DNA sequence: TGTGCCAGCAGCCCGCCGTATGGGCTTTTAGGAAACACCATATATTTT. The full variable domain, in which reference TRBV5-8 and TRBJ1-3 provide the parts outside the CDR3, is EAGVTQSPTHLIKTRGQQATLRCSPISGHTSVYWYQQALGLGLQFLLWYDEGEERNRGNFPPRFSGRQFPNYSSELNVNALELEDSALYLCASSPPYGLLGNTIYFGEGSWLTVV.

The table lists this clone with a few counts. V gene TRBV10-3 combines with J gene TRBJ2-1; 8 bases are shared with TRBD2. V lost 2 bases to trimming and J lost 7 bases; unmatched junction nucleotides: 7. CDR3 length: 15 amino acids. The germline CDR1 and CDR2 sequences are ENHRY and SYGVKD. In nucleotides, the CDR3 is TGTGCCATCAGTGAGCGTAGCGGGATGTATAATGAGCAGTTCTTC. Residues: CAISERSGMYNEQFF.

CDR3 amino acids: CASSRQGAAEAFF. CDR3 sequence (DNA): TGTGCCAGCAGCCGACAGGGGGCCGCTGAAGCTTTCTTT. The chain joins TRBV11-1 to TRBJ1-1; 10 bases are a match to TRBD1. Germline CDR1 SGHAT, CDR2 FQDESV (reference sequence). This CDR3 has 13 amino acids. Trimming at V came to 5 bases and at J to 6 bases, leaving 3 bases not matched to a gene.

This clone was detected only a few times. At one end, the junction sequence differs from germline, possibly due to a read error. This chain links TRBV10-3 with TRBJ1-1, with 9 bases that match TRBD1. Germline CDR1 and CDR2: ENHRY and SYGVKD. CDR3 length: 15 residues. The CDR3 DNA sequence: TGTGCCGTCAGTGAGTCGAACAGGGGGCTAAGTGAAGCTTTCTTT. Protein: CAVSESNRGLSEAFF.

This clone showed up just a few times. The gene calls are TRBV10-1 and TRBJ2-7; 8 bases fit TRBD2. Germline CDR1 and CDR2: WNHNN and SYGVQD (reference sequence). Unmatched junction bases numbered 1, after V lost 9 bases and J lost 3 bases. CDR3 length: 11 residues. CDR3 bases: TGCGCCAGTCGGGAGGGCTACGAGCAGTACTTC. Translated: CASREGYEQYF.

The V call is TRBV19, the J call TRBJ2-3; the D gene is possibly TRBD2 (5 bases). Per the germline V gene, CDR1 is LNHDA and CDR2 is SQIVND (reference sequence). The V end was cut by 1 base, the J end by 5 bases, with 10 bases between. This CDR3 is built from 14 residues. CDR3 sequence (DNA): TGTGCCAGTAGTATAGTGGGAGTTAGAGATACGCAGTATTTT. It codes for CASSIVGVRDTQYF.

The CDR3 sequence is CATRIQGSNQPQHF. CDR3 bases: TGTGCCACCAGGATCCAGGGATCAAATCAGCCCCAGCATTTT. The V gene is TRBV15, the J gene TRBJ1-5; D is perhaps TRBD1 (5 bases). Germline assignment: CDR1 LNHNV and CDR2 YYDKDF (reference sequence). With 6 bases removed from V and 4 bases from J, the gap between germline ends came to 13 bases. The length of the CDR3 is 14 residues.

This clone turned up a few times. CDR3 protein: CASSPYEDEQFF. The DNA of the CDR3 is TGTGCCAGCAGCCCATACGAGGATGAGCAGTTCTTC. The rearrangement joins TRBV11-3 to TRBJ2-1; D call uncertain. The CDR3 covers 12 residues. Trimming pared 5 bases from V and 8 bases from J, leaving 10 bases between. Germline V gene lookup returns CDR1 SGHNT and CDR2 YENEEA. Drawing the rest from reference TRBV11-3 and TRBJ2-1, the complete variable domain is EAGVVQSPRYKIIEKKQPVAFWCNPISGHNTLYWYLQNLGQGPELLIRYENEEAVDDSQLPKDRFSAERLKGVDSTLKIQPAELGDSAVYLCASSPYEDEQFFGPGTRLTVL.

This clone appeared a few times. V is TRBV7-3 and J is TRBJ2-5, with TRBD2 identical over 7 bases. Germline CDR1 and CDR2: SGHTA and FQGTGA. The CDR3 runs 15 residues. J was trimmed by 4 bases and V by 5 bases; bases with no gene match: 10. The CDR3 DNA reads TGTGCCAGCAGCCCAATGGGGCGCGGGGGAGAGACCCAGTACTTC. This gives the protein CASSPMGRGGETQYF.

CDR3 DNA: TGTGCCAGCAGCCAGGGTATCCGAGAGACCCAGTACTTC. Translated: CASSQGIRETQYF. The rearrangement links TRBV2 to TRBJ2-5; D is perhaps TRBD1 (5 bases). The CDR3 spans 13 residues. Trimming shortened V by 6 bases and J by 4 bases, and 12 bases separated the two germline ends. Germline V lookup: CDR1 SNHLY, CDR2 FYNNEI.

This clone was found a few times. The J gene is TRBJ2-2, the V gene TRBV18; TRBD2 agrees at 8 bases. The CDR3 is 16 amino acids. The V and J ends lost 6 bases and 1 base, in that order; junction bases with no gene match: 7. CDR1 and CDR2 (germline): KGHSH, LQKENI. CDR3 in DNA: TGTGCCAGCTCCCGGCTAGCGGGTCAGAACACCGGGGAGCTGTTTTTT. It codes for CASSRLAGQNTGELFF.